The present T cell receptor beta chain was sequenced within a study of blood T cell repertoires in COVID-19. Study context: Acute and convalescent COVID-19 samples came from the United States, Italy and Spain. The cDNA or gDNA used as material had been derived from T cells, B-cell-depleted T cells, or PBMCs.

CDR3 length equals 16 residues. V was clipped by 2 bases and J by 3 bases; unmatched bases: 6. Germline CDR1 reads SGHRS; CDR2 reads YFSETQ. Study members were between about 18 and 100 years old and lived in some 22 US regions. Donors in Cohort 3 counted as recovered after two negative PCRs, clearance, or symptom resolution. The repertoire was sequenced with immunoSEQ multiplex PCR; TCRdb's copy has only in-frame clones and lacks some. Of 150,000 to 200,000 clones in the sample, around 89% were seen once. The sequencing sample was made of PBMCs or T cells enriched from blood (not recorded which). The chain joins TRBV5-1 to TRBJ1-4, with 8 nucleotides matching TRBD1. The TCR sequence derives from a woman under 30 who had recovered from COVID-19. CDR3 bases: TGCGCCAGCAGCTTAGGACAGGGTGCGGCTAATGAAAAACTGTTTTTT. Translating it yields CASSLGQGAANEKLFF.